These 21 T cell receptor beta chains were all obtained from the same sample, sequenced in a study of response to subunit inactivated influenza vaccine. Using its own MiXCR run on the RT-PCR reads, TCRdb lists one record per CDR3 protein. Here the sample spans approximately 500,000 distinct CDR3 sequences, under 30% being singletons. The same sample was also used in a study of T cells expressing NK-cell markers. From that report: Scientists made TCR beta cDNA using 5'RACE template switching with UMIs.

This specimen was CD4+ T cells sorted from PBMCs, taken roughly 12 days after vaccination. These receptors came from a man aged 50 to 60 who received an inactivated influenza vaccine.

This clonotype was picked up a small number of times. The chain employs TRBV10-2 and TRBJ2-3; 12 bases align to TRBD2. This CDR3 region has 18 residues. The ends lost 0 bases at V and 3 bases at J; junction bases unmatched: 7. CDR1 is WSHSY and CDR2 is SAAADI in the germline V gene. The CDR3: CASSESPGLAGLTDTQYF. CDR3 nucleotide sequence: TGCGCCAGCAGTGAGTCCCCCGGACTAGCGGGGTTGACAGATACGCAGTATTTT.

The gene calls are TRBV7-9 and TRBJ2-7; 12 bases align to TRBD2. CDR3 length equals 16 residues. V was pared by 3 bases and J by 3 bases, with 6 bases of the junction left unmatched. The germline V gene encodes CDR1 SEHNR and CDR2 FQNEAQ (reference sequence). For the CDR3, the DNA is TGTGCCAGCAGCTTCCGACTAGCGGGAGTTATCTACGAGCAGTACTTC. Amino acids: CASSFRLAGVIYEQYF.

There are a few counts of this clonotype. The chain employs TRBV4-2 and TRBJ1-2; TRBD1 is a possible D gene (6 bases). CDR1 and CDR2 (germline): LGHNA, YNFKEQ. The length of the CDR3 is 14 residues. Trimming cost V 0 bases and J 2 bases, with 7 bases left between them. The CDR3 protein is CASSQEQGNYGYTF. DNA for the CDR3: TGTGCCAGCAGCCAAGAACAGGGAAACTATGGCTACACCTTC.

The chain recombines TRBV20-1 with TRBJ1-6; D remains ambiguous. Trimming cost V 1 base and J 6 bases, with 7 bases left between them. The CDR3 length is 13 residues. Germline CDR1 and CDR2: DFQATT and SNEGSKA (reference sequence). The CDR3 here is CSARASPNSPLHF. The CDR3 nucleotides are TGCAGTGCTAGAGCTAGCCCTAATTCACCCCTCCACTTT.

V is TRBV20-1 and J is TRBJ2-3; D is unclear. Germline lookup yields CDR1 DFQATT and CDR2 SNEGSKA (reference sequence). This CDR3 spans 15 amino acids. V gave up 3 bases and J gave up 3 bases, with 16 bases separating them. Here the CDR3 reads CSARGNQKGTDTQYF. The CDR3 DNA follows: TGCAGTGCTAGGGGGAACCAGAAGGGAACAGATACGCAGTATTTT.

This clonotype was detected ten times or more. The CDR3 DNA is TGTGCCAGCAGAGCCCCCAGTGAGATGAACACCGGGGAGCTGTTTTTT. Translated: CASRAPSEMNTGELFF. The chain links TRBV12-3 or TRBV12-4 to TRBJ2-2; D unresolved. The CDR3 contains 16 residues. Trimming took off 6 bases at V and 1 base at J, with 15 bases between the two ends.

About this clonotype: A much larger clone lies one base from this, so it may be a read error. The chain employs TRBV7-2 and TRBJ1-5; 7 nucleotides align to TRBD1. The CDR3 is 15 residues long. Looked up from germline, CDR1 is SGHTA and CDR2 is FQGNSA. Trimming at V came to 1 base and at J to 5 bases, leaving 5 bases not matched to a gene. CDR3 sequence: CASSLGEGAHQPQHF. The DNA for the CDR3 is TGTGCCAGCAGCTTAGGCGAGGGGGCCCATCAGCCCCAGCATTTT.

This clonotype was detected a few times. The chain has TRBV7-2 and TRBJ2-7; 7 nucleotides agree with TRBD2. CDR1 is SGHTA and CDR2 is FQGNSA in the germline V gene. Trimming at V came to 1 base and at J to 3 bases, leaving 3 bases not matched to a gene. The CDR3 sequence is 14 residues long. This CDR3 is CASSLVPSGYEQYF. The DNA of the CDR3 is TGTGCCAGCAGCTTAGTACCTAGCGGCTACGAGCAGTACTTC.

The chain combines TRBV24-1 with TRBJ1-5, with 7 bases fitting TRBD1. V trimming: 6 bases; J trimming: 1 base; junction bases outside the gene matches: 5. Germline V gene data show CDR1 as KGHDR and CDR2 as SFDVKD. CDR3 length: 15 residues. This chain's CDR3 is CATSRAGGSNQPQHF. The CDR3 DNA is TGTGCCACCAGTCGGGCAGGGGGGAGCAATCAGCCCCAGCATTTT.

Only a few counts were recorded for this clonotype. This chain joins TRBV29-1 and TRBJ2-5; tentative D call: TRBD1 (5 bases). The V end lost 7 bases, the J end lost 0 bases, and 9 bases lay between the germline ends. CDR1 and CDR2 from the germline V gene are SQVTM and ANQGSEA. This CDR3 comprises 12 residues. The CDR3 DNA reads as TGCAGCGGACAGCCGTACCAAGAGACCCAGTACTTC. Protein sequence: CSGQPYQETQYF.

The genes are TRBV7-2 and TRBJ2-5, with D tentatively TRBD1 (5 bases). The CDR3 has 12 residues. Germline V gene lookup returns CDR1 SGHTA and CDR2 FQGNSA. V shed 6 bases and J shed 5 bases, with 10 bases lying between them. The CDR3 coding sequence is TGTGCCAGCAGATCAGGGTTGGAGACCCAGTACTTC. Translation gives CASRSGLETQYF.

The genes are TRBV15 and TRBJ1-2; D is perhaps TRBD1 (5 bases). Germline CDR1 LNHNV, CDR2 YYDKDF (reference sequence). The CDR3 spans 15 residues. With 0 bases removed from V and 7 bases from J, the gap between germline ends came to 15 bases. The CDR3 sequence: CATSRDPREIGGYTF. CDR3 sequence (DNA): TGTGCCACCAGCAGAGATCCCAGGGAAATAGGTGGCTACACCTTC.

The rearrangement links TRBV7-9 to TRBJ2-1, with 11 nucleotides matching TRBD2. Germline CDR1 reads SEHNR; CDR2 reads FQNEAQ (reference sequence). This CDR3 is built from 16 residues. With 6 bases clipped from V and 2 bases from J, the junction kept 6 bases outside the gene matches. The CDR3 DNA reads TGTGCCAGCAGAACCCCGGGACTAGCGGCCTACAATGAGCAGTTCTTC. This translates into CASRTPGLAAYNEQFF.

A few counts support this clonotype. The chain is built from TRBV29-1 and TRBJ1-2; D gene unclear. The CDR3 extends over 15 amino acids. CDR1 SQVTM and CDR2 ANQGSEA come from the germline V gene. The V and J ends lost 3 bases and 7 bases respectively, with 21 bases between them. The CDR3 region is CSVERRPGDSSGYTF. The CDR3 bases are TGCAGCGTTGAGAGAAGACCAGGTGACTCTAGTGGCTACACCTTC.

This clonotype was seen only a few times. V is TRBV4-2 and J is TRBJ2-4; 11 bases are a match to TRBD2. The ends lost 4 bases at V and 0 bases at J; junction bases unmatched: 8. Per the germline V gene, CDR1 is LGHNA and CDR2 is YNFKEQ. The CDR3 length is 18 residues. The CDR3 sequence is CASSPGLAVALAKNIQYF. The CDR3 DNA reads as TGTGCCAGCAGCCCGGGACTAGCGGTCGCGTTAGCCAAAAACATTCAGTACTTC.

This clonotype was recorded a few times. The V gene is TRBV7-9, the J gene TRBJ1-5; 7 nucleotides agree with TRBD1. This CDR3 has 13 amino acids. V trimming: 5 bases; J trimming: 5 bases; junction bases outside the gene matches: 3. Germline V gene lookup returns CDR1 SEHNR and CDR2 FQNEAQ (reference sequence). DNA of the CDR3: TGTGCCAGCAGCCGGACAGGAGATCAGCCCCAGCATTTT. It encodes CASSRTGDQPQHF.

This clonotype was detected only a few times. This sequence joins TRBV20-1 and TRBJ1-6; 11 nucleotides align to TRBD1. The germline gives CDR1 DFQATT, CDR2 SNEGSKA (reference sequence). The CDR3 covers 15 residues. Trimming cost V 0 bases and J 8 bases; bases outside gene matches: 3. The CDR3 DNA is TGCAGTGCTAGAGATGGACAGGGGGCGCATTCACCCCTCCACTTT. Amino acids: CSARDGQGAHSPLHF.

Only a few counts were recorded for this clonotype. The V gene is TRBV20-1, the J gene TRBJ2-1; D is unclear. Germline loops: CDR1 DFQATT, CDR2 SNEGSKA (reference sequence). Trimming took off 0 bases at V and 10 bases at J, with 10 bases between the two ends. The CDR3 extends over 12 amino acids. CDR3 coding DNA: TGCAGTGCTAGAGAGTCTGGGCGGGAGCAGTTCTTC. It yields the protein CSARESGREQFF.

The chain uses TRBV20-1 and TRBJ2-7; 12 bases align to TRBD1. The length of the CDR3 is 15 residues. V shed 1 base and J 6 bases; nucleotides not matched to a gene: 7. Germline values: CDR1 DFQATT, CDR2 SNEGSKA (reference sequence). CDR3 residues: CSARVGTGGRGEQYF. The CDR3 DNA reads as TGCAGTGCTAGAGTAGGGACAGGGGGCCGGGGCGAGCAGTACTTC.

The chain has TRBV9 and TRBJ2-5; 10 positions agree with TRBD2. Germline loops: CDR1 SGDLS, CDR2 YYNGEE. The CDR3 consists of 15 residues. With V trimmed by 0 bases and J by 3 bases, 2 bases remained unmatched. CDR3 amino acids: CASSVGTSGEETQYF. For the CDR3, the DNA is TGTGCCAGCAGCGTAGGGACTAGCGGAGAAGAGACCCAGTACTTC.

This clonotype appeared a few times. The rearrangement joins TRBV20-1 to TRBJ2-3, with 10 bases lining up with TRBD2. V lost 5 bases to trimming and J lost 2 bases; unmatched junction nucleotides: 7. In germline, CDR1 is DFQATT, CDR2 SNEGSKA (reference sequence). This CDR3 spans 15 amino acids. The CDR3 coding sequence is TGCAGTGCTTCTCCGACTAGCGGGTACACAGATACGCAGTATTTT. Residues: CSASPTSGYTDTQYF.